Below are 31 T cell receptor beta chains sequenced from a single sample in a study of blood T cell repertoires in COVID-19 (dated by TCRdb to about 2020). The library was produced with the immunoSEQ multiplex PCR assay. Imported from immuneACCESS, the table was reduced by TCRdb to in-frame sequences with V and J called. These copies leave out some clones; in studies compared against another copy, an unresolved V gene accounts for under half, and the cause of the remainder is not known. For this sample there are about 360,000 clones; around 87% appear just once. 3% of the sample is held by the ten biggest clonotypes. Source material: peripheral blood. Every receptor here comes from a human donor in a cohort sampled during active COVID-19.

This CDR3 reads CASSQSMNNEQFF. The DNA for the CDR3 is TGTGCCAGCAGTCAATCTATGAACAATGAGCAGTTCTTC. The J gene is TRBJ2-1, the V gene TRBV27, with D unclear. The CDR3 is 13 amino acids. In germline, CDR1 is MNHEY, CDR2 SMNVEV (reference sequence). Trimming stripped 5 bases from V and 5 bases from J, with 10 bases between.

This sequence joins TRBV11-2 and TRBJ1-4, with D perhaps matching TRBD1 (5 bases). Trimming left V 3 bases short and J 2 bases short, with 13 bases between. The CDR3 is 16 amino acids. Per germline, CDR1 SGHAT and CDR2 FQNNGV. The CDR3 here is CASSFLKGATNEKLFF. The CDR3, as DNA: TGTGCCAGCAGCTTTTTAAAAGGGGCGACTAATGAAAAACTGTTTTTT.

This rearrangement joins TRBV29-1 to TRBJ2-3; 7 nucleotides agree with TRBD1. CDR3 size: 14 residues. The J segment lost 2 bases and the V segment lost 4 bases, leaving 6 bases of the junction unmatched. Germline V gives CDR1 SQVTM, CDR2 ANQGSEA. The CDR3 region is CSVATGPSTDTQYF. Here the CDR3 DNA reads TGCAGCGTTGCGACAGGGCCCTCCACAGATACGCAGTATTTT.

The genes are TRBV12-3 or TRBV12-4 and TRBJ1-1; D ambiguous. The CDR3 extends over 13 amino acids. V lost 3 bases and J lost 5, with 10 bases in between. In DNA, the CDR3 is TGTGCCAGCAGTTTCGGTGAGGAGACTGAAGCTTTCTTT. It specifies CASSFGEETEAFF.

The genes are TRBV9 and TRBJ2-1; TRBD1 matches 7 bases. This CDR3 is built from 16 residues. V dropped 0 bases and J dropped 8; count of bases not matched to a gene: 11. Per germline, CDR1 SGDLS and CDR2 YYNGEE. The CDR3 region has the DNA TGTGCCAGCAGCGTAGGACAGGGAATAAATTACGATGAGCAGTTCTTC. Translating gives CASSVGQGINYDEQFF.

J is TRBJ1-5 and V is TRBV19, with D perhaps matching TRBD1 (6 bases). Germline CDR1 is LNHDA and CDR2 is SQIVND (reference sequence). The ends were cut back, 5 bases at V and 0 bases at J, with 17 bases in the middle. The CDR3 runs 17 residues. CDR3 sequence reads: CASSSKFDRISNQPQHF. DNA of the CDR3: TGTGCCAGTAGTTCAAAATTTGACAGGATTAGCAATCAGCCCCAGCATTTT.

The genes are TRBV29-1 and TRBJ2-3, with 8 bases that match TRBD2. The CDR3 is 14 amino acids. Germline V CDR1 and CDR2: SQVTM, ANQGSEA. J was trimmed by 6 bases and V by 7 bases; bases with no gene match: 12. CDR3 protein: CSGSQGSGKDTQYF. CDR3 DNA: TGCAGCGGCTCCCAAGGTAGCGGGAAGGATACGCAGTATTTT.

The V and J genes are TRBV10-3 and TRBJ1-2; 9 bases agree with TRBD1. The CDR3 length is 17 residues. Germline V CDR1 and CDR2: ENHRY, SYGVKD. The trim removed 7 bases at V and 4 bases at J, leaving 16 bases unmatched. CDR3 in amino acids: CAITPSRGTGGSYGYTF. The CDR3 DNA follows: TGTGCCATCACTCCCTCGAGGGGTACAGGGGGCAGCTATGGCTACACCTTC.

This chain connects TRBV11-2 to TRBJ1-5, with TRBD1 as a possible D gene (5 bases). The V and J ends lost 0 bases and 2 bases respectively, with 14 bases between them. This CDR3 region has 17 residues. CDR1 and CDR2 from the germline V gene are SGHAT and FQNNGV. CDR3 region: CASSLDWGGIGNQPQHF. The CDR3 DNA is TGTGCCAGCAGCTTAGATTGGGGGGGGATAGGCAATCAGCCCCAGCATTTT.

The gene calls are TRBV7-9 and TRBJ1-2; TRBD1 matches 7 bases. The CDR3 is 13 residues long. Trimming at V came to 2 bases and at J to 7 bases, leaving 4 bases not matched to a gene. Per the germline V gene, CDR1 is SEHNR and CDR2 is FQNEAQ (reference sequence). The CDR3 here is CASSLKTGTGYTF. CDR3 nucleotide sequence: TGTGCCAGCAGCTTAAAGACAGGGACTGGCTACACCTTC.

V usage is TRBV4-2 and J usage is TRBJ2-1, with 13 bases fitting TRBD2. The length of the CDR3 is 17 residues. CDR1 and CDR2 from the germline V gene are LGHNA and YNFKEQ. J lost 2 bases, V lost 2 bases, and 3 bases had no gene match. The CDR3 loop is CASSQPGTSGAYNEQFF. In DNA, the CDR3 is TGTGCCAGCAGCCAACCGGGGACTAGCGGGGCCTACAATGAGCAGTTCTTC.

This chain uses TRBV9 with TRBJ2-1; D gene uncertain. Germline loops: CDR1 SGDLS, CDR2 YYNGEE. Trimming removed 0 bases from V and 5 bases from J, with 12 bases in between. There are 15 residues in the CDR3. CDR3 in DNA: TGTGCCAGCAGCGTAGAAAGCTTGCGCAACAATGAGCAGTTCTTC. It yields the protein CASSVESLRNNEQFF.

V gene TRBV30 combines with J gene TRBJ1-2, with a tentative D call TRBD1 (5 bases). Looked up from germline, CDR1 is GTSNPN and CDR2 is SVGIG (reference sequence). The CDR3 has 12 amino acids. Trimming left V 3 bases short and J 3 bases short, with 8 bases between. The CDR3 is CAWRDTYYGYTF. Here the CDR3 DNA reads TGTGCCTGGAGGGACACTTACTATGGCTACACCTTC. Drawing the rest from reference TRBV30 and TRBJ1-2, the complete variable domain is SQTIHQWPATLVQPVGSPLSLECTVEGTSNPNLYWYRQAAGRGLQLLFYSVGIGQISSEVPQNLSASRPQDRQFILSSKKLLLSDSGFYLCAWRDTYYGYTFGSGTRLTVV.

The chain couples TRBV3-1 (or the pseudogene TRBV3-2) to TRBJ2-1; 15 nucleotides match TRBD2. CDR3 length: 19 residues. Germline values: CDR1 LGHDT, CDR2 YNNKEL (reference sequence). The V segment lost 0 bases and the J segment 7 bases; nucleotides outside the gene matches: 10. CDR3 bases: TGTGCCAGCAGCCAAGACCCCCCGGGACTAGCGGGGGGAGGGAATGAGCAGTTCTTC. It encodes CASSQDPPGLAGGGNEQFF.

The J gene is TRBJ1-2, the V gene TRBV30; 7 nucleotides agree with TRBD1. This CDR3 has 14 residues. Germline loops: CDR1 GTSNPN, CDR2 SVGIG (reference sequence). The junction had 11 bases not matched to a gene; V was cut back by 3 bases and J by 7 bases. CDR3 DNA: TGTGCCTGGAGCCGAAGCACAGGGGTTGCTGGCTACACCTTC. Amino acid sequence: CAWSRSTGVAGYTF.

The V and J genes are TRBV19 and TRBJ1-4, with TRBD1 as a possible D gene (5 bases). Trimming removed 3 bases at V and 10 bases at J, with 15 bases between. CDR1 LNHDA and CDR2 SQIVND come from the germline V gene (reference sequence). This CDR3 contains 14 residues. Here the CDR3 reads CASSMGNNGAKLFF. As DNA, the CDR3 is TGTGCCAGTAGTATGGGGAACAATGGGGCAAAACTGTTTTTT.

The CDR3 DNA is TGTGCCAGCAGTGATACTGGTAGCACAGATACGCAGTATTTT. It specifies CASSDTGSTDTQYF. The V gene is TRBV6-1, the J gene TRBJ2-3; D gene uncertain. The V gene lost 3 bases and the J gene lost 0 bases, with 7 bases spanning the gap. Germline assignment: CDR1 MNHNS and CDR2 SASEGT. This CDR3 spans 14 amino acids.

This chain connects TRBV19 to TRBJ1-1; weak D call: TRBD1 (6 bases). The CDR3 has 14 residues. Trimming cost V 5 bases and J 2 bases, with 12 bases left between them. From germline, CDR1 is LNHDA and CDR2 SQIVND (reference sequence). The CDR3 sequence is CASSSLQGNTEAFF. As DNA, the CDR3 is TGTGCCAGTAGTTCCCTACAGGGTAACACTGAAGCTTTCTTT.

The chain has TRBV14 and TRBJ2-7; D is possibly TRBD1 (5 bases). Trimming removed 0 bases at V and 5 bases at J, with 17 bases between. CDR1 is SGHDN and CDR2 is FVKESK in the germline V gene. CDR3 length equals 16 residues. The CDR3 region is CASSQDYAGNRNEQYF. CDR3 DNA sequence: TGTGCCAGCAGCCAAGATTACGCAGGGAATCGGAACGAGCAGTACTTC.

The CDR3, as DNA: TGTGCCTGGACCTCGGACAGCCTCTCTGGAAACACCATATATTTT. Its translation: CAWTSDSLSGNTIYF. This chain joins TRBV30 and TRBJ1-3, with a tentative D call TRBD1 (6 bases). The CDR3 spans 15 residues. The V gene's germline CDR1 is GTSNPN and CDR2 SVGIG (reference sequence). V was shortened by 4 bases and J by 0 bases, with 13 bases between the two germline ends.

The table lists this clone with a few counts. This chain connects TRBV27 to TRBJ2-2; 14 bases fit TRBD2. Per germline, CDR1 MNHEY and CDR2 SMNVEV (reference sequence). Trimming took 2 bases from V and 5 from J; bases not matched to a gene: 7. The CDR3 is 18 amino acids. The DNA of the CDR3 is TGTGCCAGCAGTTTACGGGGACTAGCGGGAGAAGGGACCGGGGAGCTGTTTTTT. Protein sequence: CASSLRGLAGEGTGELFF.

The V and J genes are TRBV3-1 (or the pseudogene TRBV3-2) and TRBJ2-5, with D hard to call. The CDR3 extends over 14 amino acids. Germline assignment: CDR1 LGHDT and CDR2 YNNKEL (reference sequence). The V and J ends lost 3 bases and 2 bases respectively, with 10 bases between them. As DNA, the CDR3 is TGTGCCAGCAGCCAGTCAGGATTACAAGAGACCCAGTACTTC. As protein: CASSQSGLQETQYF.

The rearrangement uses TRBV19 and TRBJ2-5; D not resolved. The CDR3 is made up of 13 amino acids. Germline V gene lookup returns CDR1 LNHDA and CDR2 SQIVND (reference sequence). Trimming took off 1 base at V and 5 bases at J, with 8 bases between the two ends. The CDR3 spells CASSIAPGETQYF. The CDR3 DNA sequence: TGTGCCAGTAGTATAGCACCGGGTGAGACCCAGTACTTC.

This chain joins TRBV5-1 and TRBJ1-5; a weak D match, TRBD1 (5 bases). Trimming cost V 4 bases and J 2 bases, with 16 bases left between them. The CDR3 has 16 residues. Germline V lookup: CDR1 SGHRS, CDR2 YFSETQ. The CDR3 sequence: CASSPGGRGGNQPQHF. Here the CDR3 DNA reads TGCGCCAGCAGCCCGGGGGGGAGGGGCGGCAATCAGCCCCAGCATTTT.

The gene calls are TRBV18 and TRBJ2-3, with 9 bases fitting TRBD1. V was pared by 3 bases and J by 1 base, with 2 bases of the junction left unmatched. Germline lookup yields CDR1 KGHSH and CDR2 LQKENI. This CDR3 has 15 amino acids. The CDR3 nucleotides read TGTGCCAGCTCACCTCGGGACAGGGGCACAGATACGCAGTATTTT. Protein sequence: CASSPRDRGTDTQYF.

The chain combines TRBV5-1 with TRBJ2-7; TRBD1 matches at 9 bases. V shed 4 bases and J 2 bases; nucleotides not matched to a gene: 4. In germline, CDR1 is SGHRS, CDR2 YFSETQ. CDR3 length equals 14 residues. The CDR3 reads CASSPRTGAYEQYF. Written as DNA, the CDR3 is TGCGCCAGCAGCCCACGGACAGGGGCCTACGAGCAGTACTTC.

CDR3 protein: CASSLGTAQFF. The CDR3 DNA reads as TGTGCCAGCAGTTTAGGGACAGCGCAGTTCTTC. The J gene is TRBJ2-1, the V gene TRBV28; TRBD1 matches at 7 bases. The V and J ends lost 2 bases and 12 bases, in that order; junction bases with no gene match: 1. This CDR3 is 11 amino acids long. Germline values: CDR1 MDHEN, CDR2 SYDVKM.

The chain combines TRBV3-1 (or the pseudogene TRBV3-2) with TRBJ2-7, with 13 bases fitting TRBD2. CDR1 is LGHDT, CDR2 YNNKEL, per germline (reference sequence). The CDR3 covers 15 residues. Germline trimming cut 3 bases from V and 3 bases from J; bases unmatched to any gene: 2. The CDR3 is CASSQGLAGFYEQYF. The CDR3 nucleotides read TGTGCCAGCAGCCAGGGACTAGCGGGATTCTACGAGCAGTACTTC.

The genes are TRBV3-1 (or the pseudogene TRBV3-2) and TRBJ1-2; no clear D gene. Between the trimmed V and J ends, which lost 0 bases and 13 bases, there was a span of 9 bases. Germline CDR1 is LGHDT and CDR2 is YNNKEL (reference sequence). CDR3 length: 11 residues. The CDR3 nucleotides are TGTGCCAGCAGCCAAGAGGACTACGCCACCTTC. Amino acid sequence: CASSQEDYATF.

This rearrangement joins TRBV28 to TRBJ2-2; 12 nucleotides align to TRBD1. The CDR3 totals 16 residues. Unmatched junction bases numbered 4, after V lost 4 bases and J lost 4 bases. From germline, CDR1 is MDHEN and CDR2 SYDVKM. CDR3: CASSSGQGAITGELFF. As DNA, the CDR3 is TGTGCCAGCAGTTCGGGACAGGGGGCGATCACCGGGGAGCTGTTTTTT.

This chain joins TRBV11-3 and TRBJ1-4; D unresolved. This CDR3 spans 19 amino acids. V was pared by 5 bases and J by 0 bases, with 22 bases between. Looked up from germline, CDR1 is SGHNT and CDR2 is YENEEA. The CDR3 DNA sequence: TGTGCCAGCAGCCCCCCAGAGGGCCATGCTCCGGCAACTAATGAAAAACTGTTTTTT. Translation gives CASSPPEGHAPATNEKLFF.